Given below is one T cell receptor (beta chain) in context. The antigen it recognizes is unknown. There are no base qualities to consult, and no much larger clone falls within one base. Collaborating institutions collected whole blood in K2EDTA tubes following their own protocols. For TCRbeta analysis, collaborators shipped samples in one of three forms: frozen whole blood, isolated PBMCs, or DNA extracted from either of those sample types. The sample is drawn from a study of blood T cell repertoires in COVID-19 (TCRdb year 2020). Turning to the overall study: The collaborator samples originated in the United States, Italy and Spain and spanned the acute and convalescent phases of COVID-19. The prospective study material was composed of cDNA or gDNA derived from T cells, B-cell-depleted T cells, or PBMCs. Deeply sampled blood TCRbeta repertoires from subjects exposed to, actively infected with, or recovered from COVID-19 were included in the dataset. The repertoires were released in a freely available public database meant as a resource for research on the immune response to SARS-CoV-2. Samples came from the ongoing ImmuneRACE study (first 160 participants) plus 1,254 subjects from 6 global collaborators. Sample metadata almost always included a de-identified subject ID, COVID-19 status, age in years and sex. Where available, HLA class I and class II types were obtained from metadata supplied by the sample provider rather than from assay-based typing.

Clipping removes 4 bases from V and 5 bases from J, with 5 as the unmatched junction base count. CDR1 is given as LGHNA and CDR2 as YSLEER, both from the germline V gene. The cysteine opens and the phenylalanine closes a CDR3 of 14 amino acids. The only DNA kept is the CDR3, 42 bases in frame from the first base. Here is what the overall study found, with its caveats: The amount of clinical and demographic metadata varied by source and participant and was provided uncurated.

TCRbeta CDR3 regions were amplified from genomic DNA by means of the immunoSEQ Assay, a bias-controlled multiplex PCR. The paper's data handling went like this. Nucleated cell counts per sample were estimated from amplification of reference gene primers within the assay. Sequence reads were collapsed and filtered to measure the absolute abundance of every unique TCRbeta CDR3 rearrangement. Productive Simpson clonality was computed per sample as the square root of Simpson's diversity index over productive rearrangements. The table comes from immuneACCESS by way of TCRdb, which keeps in-frame sequences with V and J called. Part of the clones is missing from these tables; in studies checked, under half for an unresolved V gene and the rest for unknown reasons. The V and J calls and clone size were taken over from that table, and D and trimming were inferred from the DNA. The sample table records more than 4,000 clones; around 86% of these occur just once. The ten largest clonotypes hold about a fifth of the sample.

The sequence came from a human donor in a cohort sampled during active COVID-19. Recombination connected TRBV4-3 to TRBJ2-5; 9 central nucleotides agree with TRBD1. The sequencing sample was made of peripheral blood. The DNA sequence reads TGCGCCAGCAGCCCAGGGACAGGGCGGGAGACCCAGTACTTC. Its protein product is CASSPGTGRETQYF.